This is a list of T cell receptor beta chains from one sample in a study of human T cells and chemical hapten exposure. From the RACE reads, TCRdb called clonotypes with MiXCR, one entry per CDR3 protein. The repertoire holds around 200,000 distinct CDR3 sequences, 24% seen once, with over 2% in the top ten. The source material was whole blood, sampled in connection with sensitization to the hapten diphenylcyclopropenone (DPC). Source of these receptors: a woman aged 40 to 50 with alopecia areata. Some clones in this sample may be carry-over from other donors' samples. CDR3s include the opening cysteine and the closing phenylalanine or tryptophan.

>TRBV7-2|TRBJ1-2
CASSLGGAAQGYTF
>TRBV28|TRBJ2-3
CASSLRPDTQYF
>TRBV20-1|TRBJ1-1
CSAERDRPGTEAFF
>TRBV4-2|TRBJ2-7
CASSQEGAGASYEQYF
>TRBV5-6|TRBJ2-3
CASSVPGTAASTDTQYF
>TRBV20-1|TRBJ2-1
CSASPPSGSGNEQFF
>TRBV27|TRBJ2-7
CASSSGPTGRAYEQYF
>TRBV20-1|TRBJ1-1
CSAWGRGTEAFF
>TRBV5-5|TRBJ1-3
CASSLAAVAGNTIYF
>TRBV20-1|TRBJ1-5
CSASRLNQPQHF
>TRBV4-3|TRBJ2-7
CASSHTFTGPYEQYF
>TRBV29-1|TRBJ1-5
CSVVTGGQPQHF
>TRBV12-5|TRBJ2-5
CASGLVSGRGQETQYF
>TRBV7-2|TRBJ1-1
CASSLHGQNTEAFF
>TRBV18|TRBJ1-4
CASSPPRQDNEKLFF
>TRBV5-1|TRBJ2-6
CASRGLAGSSGANVLTF
>TRBV3-1|TRBJ2-3
CASSQVPGLGADTQYF
>TRBV7-9|TRBJ2-7
CASSYGGGEQYF
>TRBV7-2|TRBJ2-3
CASSLFDSTDTQYF
>TRBV6-2/TRBV6-3|TRBJ2-5
CASSYVLAGEQETQYF
>TRBV7-6|TRBJ2-2
CASSSLTGELFF
>TRBV18|TRBJ2-2
CASSPGTLTGELFF
>TRBV28|TRBJ2-5
CASRDRPRPQETQYF
>TRBV20-1|TRBJ2-3
CSATGQGEGDTQYF
>TRBV28|TRBJ2-2
CAIARAGNTGELFF
>TRBV7-8|TRBJ2-7
CASSPRLAGEQYF
>TRBV20-1|TRBJ2-5
CSAAGTSKLRNQETQYF
>TRBV6-2/TRBV6-3|TRBJ2-7
CASSYRTRDSAYEQYF
>TRBV4-3|TRBJ2-2
CASSQRPPGQGGELFF
>TRBV6-5|TRBJ1-2
CASNRYGYGYTF
>TRBV4-2|TRBJ2-7
CASSQPPERDPGHEQYF
>TRBV29-1|TRBJ2-1
CSVDEVNEQFF
>TRBV7-2|TRBJ2-1
CASSSRRLAGGFYNEQFF
>TRBV29-1|TRBJ2-7
CSVDPTGTYVQYF
>TRBV5-6|TRBJ2-3
CASSLGGAGSTDTQYF
>TRBV12-3/TRBV12-4|TRBJ2-6
CASSWSISGANVLTF
>TRBV4-3|TRBJ2-1
CASSQGVGRGEQFF
>TRBV4-2|TRBJ2-7
CASSQDTGRAGGEQYF
>TRBV25-1|TRBJ1-6
CASSGQVNSPLHF
>TRBV12-3/TRBV12-4|TRBJ2-7
CASPRVGALPEQYF
>TRBV5-4|TRBJ2-1
CASSLEGSGTYNEQFF
>TRBV28|TRBJ2-5
CASSSDTAGTQYF
>TRBV24-1|TRBJ2-7
CATSDLRHEQYF
>TRBV29-1|TRBJ2-7
CSAFDPGVVDEQYF
>TRBV20-1|TRBJ2-7
CSARVSDRGTEQYF
>TRBV28|TRBJ2-7
CASSPGYLSSYEQYF
>TRBV2|TRBJ2-2
CASRGLKGRRNTGELFF
>TRBV20-1|TRBJ2-3
CSARPNTDTQYF